A selection of T cell receptor beta chains follows, all from one sample in a study of T cells in Graves' hyperthyroidism and ophthalmopathy. TCRdb passed the multiplex PCR reads through MiXCR, listing each CDR3 protein once. The table includes approximately 350,000 distinct CDR3 sequences, around 15% detected once. Sequencing used blood. All receptors derive from a woman aged 60 to 75 with Graves' ophthalmopathy. Each CDR3 is given with its conserved first and last residue. A D gene is named only where the DNA matches it firmly. Expanded clones are given a class, and other clones once, few, many or no size at all.

length | D | J | size | V | DNA | CDR3
18 | TRBD1 | TRBJ1-5 | many | TRBV7-8 | TGTGCCAGCAGCTTAGAGGGCCGGGACAGGGGGCCGGATCAGCCCCAGCATTTT | CASSLEGRDRGPDQPQHF
14 | - | TRBJ2-5 | hyperexpanded | TRBV7-9 | TGTGCCAGCAGGCCCTGGACCGACCAAGAGACCCAGTACTTC | CASRPWTDQETQYF
15 | TRBD1 | TRBJ1-1 | - | TRBV7-3 | TGTGCCAGCAGCCTACGGGACAGGGGAGGGACTGAAGCTTTCTTT | CASSLRDRGGTEAFF
14 | - | TRBJ2-3 | few | TRBV28 | TGTGCCAGCAGTTTGTTAGGATACAGAGATACGCAGTATTTT | CASSLLGYRDTQYF
12 | - | TRBJ2-5 | - | TRBV20-1 | TGCAGTGCTAGGAAGGGCGGGGAGACCCAGTACTTC | CSARKGGETQYF
13 | TRBD1 | TRBJ1-1 | - | TRBV12-3/TRBV12-4 | TGTGCCAGCAAAGAAGGGACAGTTACTGAAGCTTTCTTT | CASKEGTVTEAFF
16 | TRBD2 | TRBJ2-1 | many | TRBV5-1 | TGCGCCAGCAGCTCGACTAGCGGGAGGGCGTACAATGAGCAGTTCTTC | CASSSTSGRAYNEQFF
13 | TRBD2 | TRBJ2-7 | many | TRBV12-3/TRBV12-4 | TGTGCCAGCAAGGCTAGCGGGAGGTACGAGCAGTACTTC | CASKASGRYEQYF
14 | - | TRBJ2-5 | - | TRBV28 | TGTGCCAGCAGTTTAAAGTGGATTGTGGAGACCCAGTACTTC | CASSLKWIVETQYF
14 | - | TRBJ1-1 | few | TRBV6-1 | TGTGCCAGCAGTGGATACAGGGAGAACACTGAAGCTTTCTTT | CASSGYRENTEAFF
13 | TRBD1 | TRBJ1-1 | - | TRBV7-9 | TGTGCCAGCAGCTCCAGGGGGCCAACTGAAGCTTTCTTT | CASSSRGPTEAFF
16 | TRBD2 | TRBJ2-3 | many | TRBV3-1 | TGTGCCAGCAGCCAAGCCACTAGCGGGAGAGCAGATACGCAGTATTTT | CASSQATSGRADTQYF
13 | - | TRBJ2-4 | many | TRBV3-1 | TGTGCCAGCAGCCAAGCGGGAGTGAACATTCAGTACTTC | CASSQAGVNIQYF
16 | - | TRBJ1-1 | many | TRBV20-1 | TGCAGTGCTGACGTCCAACAGGGTGGCGTGAACACTGAAGCTTTCTTT | CSADVQQGGVNTEAFF
14 | TRBD1 | TRBJ1-3 | - | TRBV18 | TGTGCCAGCTCACCTGGGACAGGTGGAAACACCATATATTTT | CASSPGTGGNTIYF
15 | - | TRBJ2-5 | many | TRBV27 | TGTGCCAGCAGTGTTTCACAGGGTTGGGGGGAGACCCAGTACTTC | CASSVSQGWGETQYF
14 | - | TRBJ1-5 | - | TRBV19 | TGTGCCAGTAGCTTAGCGGGGATTGTCCAGCCCCAGCATTTT | CASSLAGIVQPQHF
14 | - | TRBJ2-3 | many | TRBV20-1 | TGCAGTGCTAACACGGAGCTTTTGTCAGATACGCAGTATTTT | CSANTELLSDTQYF
15 | TRBD2 | TRBJ2-7 | many | TRBV4-1 | TGCGCCAGCAGCCAACCGGGACTAGCGAGCTACGAGCAGTACTTC | CASSQPGLASYEQYF
16 | - | TRBJ2-7 | few | TRBV20-1 | TGCAGTGCTAGAGGGGGGGGGGCTTCCTACCGGGCCGAGCAGTACTTC | CSARGGGASYRAEQYF